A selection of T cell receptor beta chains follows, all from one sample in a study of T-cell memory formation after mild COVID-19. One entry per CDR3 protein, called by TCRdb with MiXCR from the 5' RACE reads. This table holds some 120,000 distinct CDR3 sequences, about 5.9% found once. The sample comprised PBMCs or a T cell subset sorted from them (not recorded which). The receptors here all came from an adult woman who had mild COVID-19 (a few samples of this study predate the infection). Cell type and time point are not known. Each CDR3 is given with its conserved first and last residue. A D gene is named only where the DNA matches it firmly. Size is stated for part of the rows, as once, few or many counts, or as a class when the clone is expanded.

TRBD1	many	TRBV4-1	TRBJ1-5	TGCGCCAGCAGCCAGGTTATGACAGGGAATCAGCCCCAGCATTTT	CASSQVMTGNQPQHF
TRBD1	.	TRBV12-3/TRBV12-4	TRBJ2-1	TGTGCCAGCAGCGGACAGGCCGAGCAGTTCTTC	CASSGQAEQFF
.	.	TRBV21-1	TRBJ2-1	TGTGCCAGCGGGTGTTCGGATCCGAGCTCCTACAATGAGCAGTTCTTC	CASGCSDPSSYNEQFF
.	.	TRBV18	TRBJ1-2	TGTGCCAGCTCACCAGACAGAGCTAACTATGGCTACACCTTC	CASSPDRANYGYTF
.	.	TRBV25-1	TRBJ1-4	TGTGCCAGCAGTAACAGGGACGGGGAAAAACTGTTTTTT	CASSNRDGEKLFF
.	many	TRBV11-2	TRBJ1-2	TGTGCCAGCAGCTTAGAGGCCGGGACTAACTATGGCTACACCTTC	CASSLEAGTNYGYTF
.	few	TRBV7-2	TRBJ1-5	TGTGCCAGCAGCACCTCACGGGTTCAGCCCCAGCATTTT	CASSTSRVQPQHF
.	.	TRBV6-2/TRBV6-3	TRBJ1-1	TGTGCCAGCAGTGCCGGGAACCAGAACACTGAAGCTTTCTTT	CASSAGNQNTEAFF
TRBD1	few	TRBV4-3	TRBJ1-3	TGCGCCAGCAGCCAAGATCGGACAGGAGCTACCTTAAGCAACACTGGAAACACCATATATTTT	CASSQDRTGATLSNTGNTIYF
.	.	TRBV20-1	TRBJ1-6	TGCAGTGCTAGGAGGAGGGGGTCCTATAATTCACCCCTCCACTTT	CSARRRGSYNSPLHF
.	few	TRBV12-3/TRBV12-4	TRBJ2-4	TGTGCCAGTTCGGCTCAGACACTAGTAGCCAAAAACATTCAGTACTTC	CASSAQTLVAKNIQYF
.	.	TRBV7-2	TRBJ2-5	TGTGCCAGCAGCTTAGGATCCAGCGAGACCCAGTACTTC	CASSLGSSETQYF
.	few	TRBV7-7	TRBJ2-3	TGTGCTAGCAGCTTATCCGAGAGTGGCACGCAGTATTTT	CASSLSESGTQYF
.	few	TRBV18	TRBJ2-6	TGTGCCAGCTCACCACCGATCAGGGCTGGGGCCAACGTCCTGACTTTC	CASSPPIRAGANVLTF
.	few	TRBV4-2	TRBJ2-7	TGTGCCAGCAGCCAAGATAGCGTCCACGAGCAGTACTTC	CASSQDSVHEQYF
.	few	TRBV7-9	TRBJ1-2	TGTGCCAGCGAAGTGAGCTATGGCTACACCTTC	CASEVSYGYTF
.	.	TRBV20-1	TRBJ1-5	TGCAGTGCTGGGGGCGGTGTAGGCAATCAGCCCCAGCATTTT	CSAGGGVGNQPQHF
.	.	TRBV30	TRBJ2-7	TGTGCCTGGAGGGGGGGACAGAACGAGCAGTACTTC	CAWRGGQNEQYF
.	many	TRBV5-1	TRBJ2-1	TGCGCCAGCAGCAGGGGTGGAAATGAGCAGTTCTTC	CASSRGGNEQFF
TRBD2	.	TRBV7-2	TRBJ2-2	TGTGCCAGCAGCTTAGGTCCCCGCGGACTAGCGGGGAACACCGGGGAGCTGTTTTTT	CASSLGPRGLAGNTGELFF
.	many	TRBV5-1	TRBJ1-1	TGCGCCAGCAGCTTGAACGCCCGAGGGTCCACTGAAGCTTTCTTT	CASSLNARGSTEAFF
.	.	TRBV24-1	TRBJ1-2	TGTGCCACCAGTGAAACCGGGACGGGCCGGTATGGCTACACCTTC	CATSETGTGRYGYTF
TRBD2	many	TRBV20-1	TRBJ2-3	TGCAGTGCTAGAGATAGCGGGAGACCCCAGGATACGCAGTATTTT	CSARDSGRPQDTQYF
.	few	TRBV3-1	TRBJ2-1	TGTGCCAGCAGCCCTTATTACAATGAGCAGTTCTTC	CASSPYYNEQFF
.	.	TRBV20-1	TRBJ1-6	TGCAGTGCTATACTCGGGGAAGGGAATTCACCCCTCCACTTT	CSAILGEGNSPLHF
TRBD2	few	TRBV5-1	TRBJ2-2	TGCGCCAGCAGCTTGAGGGCCACTAGCGGGACGAACACCGGGGAGCTGTTTTTT	CASSLRATSGTNTGELFF
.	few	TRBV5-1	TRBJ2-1	TGCGCCAGCAGCTTGGAGCACTTAAATGAGCAGTTCTTC	CASSLEHLNEQFF
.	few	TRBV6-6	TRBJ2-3	TGTGCCAGCAGTTCAAGAGACACAGATACGCAGTATTTT	CASSSRDTDTQYF
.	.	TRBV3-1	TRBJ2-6	TGTGCCAGCGAAAACTCTGGGGCCAACGTCCTGACTTTC	CASENSGANVLTF
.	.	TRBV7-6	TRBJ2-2	TGTGCCAGCAGCTTAAAGAAAGGGAAGAAAGGGAGCACCGGGGAGCTGTTTTTT	CASSLKKGKKGSTGELFF
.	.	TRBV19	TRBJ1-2	TGTGCCAGTTCGATACTTGGACAGTTCAACGCAAAAAACTTAGGACTACATGGCTACACCTTC	CASSILGQFNAKNLGLHGYTF
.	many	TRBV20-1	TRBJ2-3	TGCAGTGCTCCGACAGAGACTTTCACAGATACGCAGTATTTT	CSAPTETFTDTQYF
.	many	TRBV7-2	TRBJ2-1	TGTGCCAGCAGCTTAAGACTAGACCCCTACAATGAGCAGTTCTTC	CASSLRLDPYNEQFF
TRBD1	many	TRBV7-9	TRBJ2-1	TGTGCCAGCAGCCCGTGGACAGGGCTAAACAATGAGCAGTTCTTC	CASSPWTGLNNEQFF
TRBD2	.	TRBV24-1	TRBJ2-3	TGTGCCACCAGTGATCTCGGACTAGCGGGAGAGGGGGATACGCAGTATTTT	CATSDLGLAGEGDTQYF
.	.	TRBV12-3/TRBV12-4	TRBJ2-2	TGTGCCAGCAGTTTTGAAGGCGGGGAGCTGTTTTTT	CASSFEGGELFF
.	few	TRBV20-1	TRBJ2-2	TGCAGTGCTACCGAATTCGGGGAGCTGTTTTTT	CSATEFGELFF
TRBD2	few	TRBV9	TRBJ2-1	TGTGCCAGCAGCCCCTCCACGAATGGGTGGACTAGCGGCCGAGTCGATGAGCAGTTCTTC	CASSPSTNGWTSGRVDEQFF
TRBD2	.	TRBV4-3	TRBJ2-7	TGCGCCAGCAGCCAAGAAGCTAGCGGGAACTACGAGCAGTACTTC	CASSQEASGNYEQYF
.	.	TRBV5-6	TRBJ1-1	TGTGCCAGCAGCTTTTTGCGACTCCTGAACACTGAAGCTTTCTTT	CASSFLRLLNTEAFF
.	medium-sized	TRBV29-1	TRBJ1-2	TGCAGCGCTGGAACAGGGATTCACTATGGCTACACCTTC	CSAGTGIHYGYTF
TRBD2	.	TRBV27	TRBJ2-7	TGTGCCAGCAGTAAACTAGCGGGATCCTCCTACGAGCAGTACTTC	CASSKLAGSSYEQYF
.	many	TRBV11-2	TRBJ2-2	TGTGCCAGCAGCAAGGCCCTGAACACCGGGGAGCTGTTTTTT	CASSKALNTGELFF
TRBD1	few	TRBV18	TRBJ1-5	TGTGCCAGCTCACAACCGGGACAGGGGGACAATCAGCCCCAGCATTTT	CASSQPGQGDNQPQHF